This is a list of T cell receptor beta chains from one sample in a study of identical twins' blood T cells. TCRdb itself ran the 5' RACE reads through MiXCR, one entry per CDR3 protein. Here the sample spans 350,000 to 450,000 distinct CDR3 sequences, more than 25% being singletons. Sequenced material: PBMCs. The receptors come from a woman between 18 and 55 years old in good health. Each CDR3 is given with its conserved first and last residue. Fields, in order: D gene, V gene, clone size, CDR3 length, J gene, CDR3 DNA, CDR3 protein. The D gene is left open where the match is weak. Size tells how often a clone was seen (once, few, many) or the class of an expanded clone, and some rows leave it out.

NA	TRBV7-9	few	16	TRBJ1-1	TGTGCCAGCAGTCATGGGGGGGGCGGATTGAACACTGAAGCTTTCTTT	CASSHGGGGLNTEAFF
NA	TRBV12-3/TRBV12-4	NA	16	TRBJ1-4	TGTGCCAGCAGCCGTGGCCGACGGTCAACTAATGAAAAACTGTTTTTT	CASSRGRRSTNEKLFF
NA	TRBV7-8	few	12	TRBJ2-5	TGTGCCAGCAGCTTACTTGAAGGGACCCAGTACTTC	CASSLLEGTQYF
NA	TRBV3-2	many	13	TRBJ1-5	TGTGCCAGCAGCCAAGGGATAAATCAGCCCCAGCATTTT	CASSQGINQPQHF
TRBD2	TRBV5-1	few	16	TRBJ2-1	TGCGCCAGCAGCCGACCGATTAGCGGGAGGGCCAATGAGCAGTTCTTC	CASSRPISGRANEQFF
NA	TRBV10-1	many	15	TRBJ2-5	TGCGCCAGCAGTGAGTCAGGGTCCACGGAAGAGACCCAGTACTTC	CASSESGSTEETQYF
NA	TRBV5-1	few	13	TRBJ1-1	TGCGCCAGCAGCTTTAGGGGGGAGGCTGAAGCTTTCTTT	CASSFRGEAEAFF
NA	TRBV12-3/TRBV12-4	NA	16	TRBJ2-1	TGTGCCAGCAGTTTGGAGATGATAGAACTGGTCAATGAGCAGTTCTTC	CASSLEMIELVNEQFF
NA	TRBV3-1	NA	15	TRBJ1-2	TGTGCCAGCAGCCAACGAGGGTCCCCTAACTATGGCTACACCTTC	CASSQRGSPNYGYTF
TRBD2	TRBV2	NA	16	TRBJ2-3	TGTGCCAGCAGTGAGAGAACTAGCGGGAGCACAGATACGCAGTATTTT	CASSERTSGSTDTQYF
NA	TRBV20-1	few	14	TRBJ1-5	TGCAGTGCTAGAGATCCGGCGGGTAATCAGCCCCAGCATTTT	CSARDPAGNQPQHF
TRBD1	TRBV5-8	NA	15	TRBJ1-5	TGTGCCAGCAGCTTGAAACAGGGGATCAATCAGCCCCAGCATTTT	CASSLKQGINQPQHF